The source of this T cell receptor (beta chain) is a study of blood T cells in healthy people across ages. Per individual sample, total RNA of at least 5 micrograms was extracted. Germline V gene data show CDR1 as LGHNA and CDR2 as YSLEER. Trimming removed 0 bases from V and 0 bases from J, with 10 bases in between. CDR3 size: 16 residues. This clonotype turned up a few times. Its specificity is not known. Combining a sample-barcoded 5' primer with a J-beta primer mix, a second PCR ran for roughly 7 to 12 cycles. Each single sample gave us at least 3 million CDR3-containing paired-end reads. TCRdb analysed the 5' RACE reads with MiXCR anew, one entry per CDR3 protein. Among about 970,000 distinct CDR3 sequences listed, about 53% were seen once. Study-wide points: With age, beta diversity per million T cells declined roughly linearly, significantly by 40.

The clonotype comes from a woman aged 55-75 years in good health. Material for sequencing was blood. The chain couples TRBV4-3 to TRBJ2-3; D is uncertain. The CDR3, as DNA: TGCGCCAGCAGCCAAGATCGCGGTGGGAGCACAGATACGCAGTATTTT. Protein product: CASSQDRGGSTDTQYF.